This TCR beta chain was recovered during a study of T cells in Graves' hyperthyroidism and ophthalmopathy. The table lists this clonotype with many counts. Its antigen is as yet unknown. What was amplified from RNA transcripts were TCR beta CDR3 regions. Initially, a first-round RT-PCR of the TCR CDR3 employed the HTBI primer set. TCRdb passed the multiplex PCR reads through MiXCR, listing each CDR3 protein once. The repertoire holds approximately 380,000 distinct CDR3 sequences, with approximately 18% as singletons. Uncontrolled infections, other autoimmune diseases, pregnancy or lactation led to exclusion of patients. Trimming removed 10 bases from V and 6 bases from J, with 19 bases in between. Per germline, CDR1 MNHNS and CDR2 SASEGT. The CDR3 is 14 amino acids. General study points: Most expanded thyroid clonotypes above 0.001 also appeared in blood. Ophthalmopathy and stable hyperthyroidism were separated by a 13 V-J model.

The sample comprised blood. This clonotype originated in a man younger than 35 with Graves' ophthalmopathy. The chain recombines TRBV6-1 with TRBJ1-5, with D possibly being TRBD1 (6 bases). In nucleotides, the CDR3 is TGTGCCACCTCCGGGGGGGGGGCTGGTCAGCCCCAGCATTTT. As protein: CATSGGGAGQPQHF.